The 27 T cell receptor beta chains below come from one sample, sequenced in a study of T cell responses to AZD1222 COVID-19 vaccine. Profiled with immunoSEQ multiplex PCR; TCRdb holds only in-frame clones, not every one. The sample consists of fewer than 200,000 clones, 90% to 95% of them appearing once. Sequencing was performed on peripheral blood, taken 28 days after the second AZD1222 dose. The receptor set was obtained from an adult who received the AZD1222 COVID-19 vaccine.

The rearrangement uses TRBV11-2 and TRBJ1-1; D gene ambiguous. The CDR3 loop spans 13 amino acids. V was pared by 2 bases and J by 3 bases, with 7 bases between. Germline loops: CDR1 SGHAT, CDR2 FQNNGV. DNA for the CDR3: TGTGCCAGCAGCTTAAGAAAGCACACTGAAGCTTTCTTT. As protein: CASSLRKHTEAFF. The full variable domain, with the rest looked up from reference TRBV11-2 and TRBJ1-1, is EAGVAQSPRYKIIEKRQSVAFWCNPISGHATLYWYQQILGQGPKLLIQFQNNGVVDDSQLPKDRFSAERLKGVDSTLKIQPAKLEDSAVYLCASSLRKHTEAFFGQGTRLTVV.

V gene TRBV24-1 combines with J gene TRBJ2-5; 7 positions match TRBD1. V was clipped by 3 bases and J by 7 bases; unmatched bases: 10. Germline assignment: CDR1 KGHDR and CDR2 SFDVKD. CDR3 length: 15 amino acids. The CDR3 region is CATSDNRGSGGTQYF. The CDR3 DNA follows: TGTGCCACCAGTGATAATAGGGGGTCAGGGGGGACCCAGTACTTC.

The chain links TRBV12-3 or TRBV12-4 to TRBJ1-6; a possible D gene is TRBD1 (5 bases). Trimming left V 7 bases short and J 7 bases short, with 11 bases between. This CDR3 comprises 13 residues. Here the CDR3 reads CASTFGGNSPLHF. As DNA, the CDR3 is TGTGCCAGCACTTTCGGGGGGAATTCACCCCTCCACTTT.

The V call is TRBV3-1 (or the pseudogene TRBV3-2), the J call TRBJ1-2; D is possibly TRBD1 (6 bases). The germline V and J ends were trimmed by 1 base and 4 bases, with 10 bases remaining between them. The CDR3 has 14 amino acids. Germline V gene data show CDR1 as LGHDT and CDR2 as YNNKEL (reference sequence). CDR3 coding DNA: TGTGCCAGCAGCCAAGTTGGAGGGGGCTATGGCTACACCTTC. Its protein product is CASSQVGGGYGYTF.

The genes are TRBV28 and TRBJ1-2, with TRBD1 matching over 8 bases. In germline, CDR1 is MDHEN, CDR2 SYDVKM. The CDR3 runs 16 residues. After removal of 8 bases from V and 3 bases from J, the junction contained 14 bases not matched to a gene. The CDR3 DNA follows: TGTGCCAGCCAACTTCCCAGGACAGGGCGGGACTATGGCTACACCTTC. Translating gives CASQLPRTGRDYGYTF.

The J gene is TRBJ2-1, the V gene TRBV11-2; no firm D call. The V gene lost 5 bases and the J gene lost 10 bases, with 18 bases spanning the gap. Germline loops: CDR1 SGHAT, CDR2 FQNNGV. The CDR3 is 14 residues long. CDR3 in amino acids: CASSLLLLLGEQFF. Here the CDR3 DNA reads TGTGCCAGCAGCCTGTTACTTCTTTTGGGGGAGCAGTTCTTC. The full variable domain, in which reference TRBV11-2 and TRBJ2-1 provide the parts outside the CDR3, is EAGVAQSPRYKIIEKRQSVAFWCNPISGHATLYWYQQILGQGPKLLIQFQNNGVVDDSQLPKDRFSAERLKGVDSTLKIQPAKLEDSAVYLCASSLLLLLGEQFFGPGTRLTVL.

V and J are TRBV28 and TRBJ1-1; 9 nucleotides match TRBD1. This CDR3 comprises 15 residues. The V segment lost 6 bases and the J segment 10 bases; nucleotides outside the gene matches: 15. Germline V gene data show CDR1 as MDHEN and CDR2 as SYDVKM. CDR3 protein: CASRTGTGYFLAAFF. The CDR3, as DNA: TGTGCCAGCAGAACCGGGACAGGGTACTTTCTTGCAGCTTTCTTT.

This chain joins TRBV29-1 and TRBJ1-2; D remains unclear. Trimming left V 7 bases short and J 4 bases short, with 10 bases between. Germline CDR1 and CDR2: SQVTM and ANQGSEA. The CDR3 has 11 amino acids. The CDR3 is CSAAFVYGYTF. The CDR3 DNA reads TGCAGCGCCGCATTCGTCTATGGCTACACCTTC.

The chain is built from TRBV7-8 and TRBJ2-7; perhaps TRBD2 as D (5 bases). V was cut by 3 bases and J by 2 bases, with 8 bases left in between. The germline V gene has CDR1 SGHVS and CDR2 FQNEAQ. This CDR3 region has 13 residues. The DNA of the CDR3 is TGTGCCAGCAGCTTGAAGCGGACCTACGAGCAGTACTTC. It yields the protein CASSLKRTYEQYF.

The sample holds one count of this clone. The rearrangement joins TRBV19 to TRBJ1-1; D is perhaps TRBD1 (5 bases). The CDR3 runs 13 residues. The germline gives CDR1 LNHDA, CDR2 SQIVND (reference sequence). V gave up 4 bases and J gave up 5 bases, with 11 bases separating them. CDR3 DNA: TGTGCCAGTAGTAACACAGGTAAAACTGAAGCTTTCTTT. Amino acid sequence: CASSNTGKTEAFF.

The gene calls are TRBV6-2 or TRBV6-3 and TRBJ1-5, with D tentatively TRBD1 (6 bases). Trimming cost V 6 bases and J 6 bases, with 21 bases left between them. The CDR3 loop spans 16 amino acids. Germline CDR1 and CDR2: MNHEY and SVGEGT. CDR3 sequence: CASSPRGGERFQPQHF. The DNA of the CDR3 is TGTGCCAGCAGCCCTAGGGGGGGGGAGCGGTTTCAGCCCCAGCATTTT.

The chain links TRBV6-2 or TRBV6-3 to TRBJ1-1; D might be TRBD1 (6 bases). Germline lookup yields CDR1 MNHEY and CDR2 SVGEGT. Trimming removed 5 bases at V and 5 bases at J, with 18 bases between. CDR3 length: 15 amino acids. CDR3 loop: CASSGHQGRRTEAFF. The CDR3 DNA follows: TGTGCCAGCAGTGGACATCAGGGGCGGAGAACTGAAGCTTTCTTT.

The DNA for the CDR3 is TGTGCCAGCCGGGACGTCGGACGAGATACGCAGTATTTT. Its protein is CASRDVGRDTQYF. V gene TRBV6-6 combines with J gene TRBJ2-3; D assignment may be TRBD1 or TRBD2 (5 bases each). From germline, CDR1 is MNHNY and CDR2 SVGAGI (reference sequence). V was pared by 8 bases and J by 5 bases, with 14 bases between. This CDR3 comprises 13 residues.

The chain couples TRBV6-4 to TRBJ1-2; D unclear. The V and J ends lost 3 bases and 6 bases respectively, with 17 bases between them. The CDR3 spans 15 residues. Germline lookup yields CDR1 MRHNA and CDR2 SNTAGT. CDR3 nucleotide sequence: TGTGCCAGCAGTGAATCTCCCGAGGGTACAGATGGCTACACCTTC. Translating gives CASSESPEGTDGYTF.

The chain is built from TRBV18 and TRBJ1-1; D gene ambiguous. This CDR3 has 17 amino acids. Per the germline V gene, CDR1 is KGHSH and CDR2 is LQKENI. V shed 6 bases and J shed 1 base, with 21 bases lying between them. The CDR3 DNA reads TGTGCCAGCTCCCGTCTAGAAGGCGGCATTTCGAACACTGAAGCTTTCTTT. This translates into CASSRLEGGISNTEAFF.

J is TRBJ2-2 and V is TRBV7-9; perhaps TRBD1 as D (6 bases). The CDR3 contains 15 residues. Trimming cost V 5 bases and J 0 bases, with 10 bases left between them. CDR1 is SEHNR and CDR2 is FQNEAQ in the germline V gene (reference sequence). CDR3 in amino acids: CASSPGHTNTGELFF. The CDR3 region has the DNA TGTGCCAGCAGCCCGGGACATACGAACACCGGGGAGCTGTTTTTT.

The chain is built from TRBV28 and TRBJ2-5, with D uncertain. V lost 4 bases and J 1 base, leaving 13 bases between the germline ends. Germline V lookup: CDR1 MDHEN, CDR2 SYDVKM. The CDR3 runs 15 residues. The CDR3 bases are TGTGCCAGCAGTTCCGGGTGGAGTACCCAAGAGACCCAGTACTTC. The encoded protein is CASSSGWSTQETQYF.

The chain carries TRBV10-3 and TRBJ2-3; possibly TRBD2 for D (5 bases). This CDR3 region has 18 residues. Per germline, CDR1 ENHRY and CDR2 SYGVKD. With 8 bases removed from V and 2 bases from J, the gap between germline ends came to 26 bases. The CDR3 nucleotides are TGTGCCATCTCCCAAACGCCGGGGTATAAAGGTAACACAGATACGCAGTATTTT. The encoded protein is CAISQTPGYKGNTDTQYF.

The chain carries TRBV2 and TRBJ1-2; D uncertain. The CDR3 is 12 residues long. CDR1 SNHLY and CDR2 FYNNEI come from the germline V gene. The ends were cut back, 4 bases at V and 5 bases at J, with 8 bases in the middle. The CDR3: CASSGDGYGYTF. In nucleotides, the CDR3 is TGTGCCAGCAGTGGAGACGGATATGGCTACACCTTC.

The chain has TRBV2 and TRBJ1-5, with TRBD1 identical over 7 bases. The V gene's germline CDR1 is SNHLY and CDR2 FYNNEI. The CDR3 extends over 16 amino acids. Trimming cost V 6 bases and J 6 bases; bases outside gene matches: 14. The CDR3 nucleotides read TGTGCCAGCAGATTAGGACAGGCTGAATTCGGTCAGCCCCAGCATTTT. Translation: CASRLGQAEFGQPQHF.

The chain employs TRBV28 and TRBJ2-1; D is possibly TRBD1 (6 bases). From germline, CDR1 is MDHEN and CDR2 SYDVKM. This CDR3 region has 14 residues. V was pared by 4 bases and J by 1 base, with 8 bases between. The CDR3 is CASSSGTSYNEQFF. CDR3 in DNA: TGTGCCAGCAGTTCCGGGACATCCTACAATGAGCAGTTCTTC.

J is TRBJ1-4 and V is TRBV6-6; the D is unclear. CDR3 length: 14 amino acids. CDR1 and CDR2 from the germline V gene are MNHNY and SVGAGI (reference sequence). V dropped 4 bases and J dropped 7 bases, with 13 bases sitting between them. The CDR3 loop reads CASSFPQPGEKLFF. As DNA, the CDR3 is TGTGCCAGCAGTTTCCCCCAACCGGGTGAAAAACTGTTTTTT.

This sequence joins TRBV5-1 and TRBJ1-1; D unclear. The germline V gene encodes CDR1 SGHRS and CDR2 YFSETQ. This CDR3 is built from 14 residues. Trimming pared 0 bases from V and 2 bases from J, leaving 8 bases between. The CDR3 region has the DNA TGCGCCAGCAGCTTGGGGGCGGGAAACACTGAAGCTTTCTTT. Protein sequence: CASSLGAGNTEAFF.

This chain joins TRBV7-9 and TRBJ2-7; perhaps D is TRBD1 or TRBD2 (7 bases each). The CDR3 runs to 14 residues. Germline assignment: CDR1 SEHNR and CDR2 FQNEAQ (reference sequence). With 2 bases removed from V and 5 bases from J, the gap between germline ends came to 13 bases. The CDR3 DNA reads TGTGCCAGCAGCTTAACTCAGGGGGGGAACGAGCAGTACTTC. Translation gives CASSLTQGGNEQYF.

This rearrangement joins TRBV28 to TRBJ1-5; 11 bases map to TRBD1. The V and J ends lost 6 bases and 0 bases, in that order; junction bases with no gene match: 7. Germline assignment: CDR1 MDHEN and CDR2 SYDVKM. This CDR3 spans 17 amino acids. The CDR3 is CASSLGQGDYSNQPQHF. DNA of the CDR3: TGTGCCAGCAGCTTGGGACAGGGGGATTATAGCAATCAGCCCCAGCATTTT.

This rearrangement joins TRBV10-1 to TRBJ1-1, with TRBD1 as a possible D gene (5 bases). Germline V gives CDR1 WNHNN, CDR2 SYGVQD (reference sequence). The CDR3 runs to 13 residues. V was clipped by 6 bases and J by 6 bases, with 14 bases between them. CDR3 residues: CASRKTQGSEAFF. The CDR3 bases are TGCGCCAGCAGAAAAACCCAGGGTTCTGAAGCTTTCTTT.

The chain recombines TRBV5-4 with TRBJ2-7; the match to TRBD2 covers 10 bases. The CDR3 is 19 amino acids. The germline V gene encodes CDR1 SGHNT and CDR2 YYREEE (reference sequence). V lost 3 bases and J lost 1; bases outside the gene matches: 16. The CDR3 DNA is TGTGCCAGCAGCTCGACCCCGCCCCTTCTAGCGGGAGTTTCCTACGAGCAGTACTTC. As protein: CASSSTPPLLAGVSYEQYF.